The present entry profiles one TCR beta chain with its context. The antigen is not known. The sample is drawn from a study of T-cell memory formation after mild COVID-19. Looking at the study overall: Each donor largely had its own TCR clusters. Broader study findings: Researchers found some responding clones in pre-infection memory, a sign that cross-reactive memory joined. CD8+ contracting clones occupied EMRA, while CD4+ ones occupied mainly CM and EM.

Libraries for TCRalpha and TCRbeta carried sample barcodes and unique molecular identifiers via 5'RACE. A single record per CDR3 protein comes from TCRdb applying MiXCR to the 5' RACE reads. The table has 530,000 or so distinct CDR3 sequences, approximately 15% seen once. The CDR3 is made up of 17 amino acids. The trim removed 5 bases at V and 4 bases at J, leaving 11 bases unmatched. Germline values: CDR1 LNHDA, CDR2 SQIVND (reference sequence). The V call is TRBV19, the J call TRBJ2-3, with 11 nucleotides matching TRBD2. Specimen: PBMCs or a T cell subset sorted from them (not recorded which). This TCR was sampled from an adult woman who had mild COVID-19 (a few samples of this study predate the infection). Cell type and time point are not known. The CDR3 loop reads CASSVRSGLAVPDTQYF. CDR3 nucleotide sequence: TGTGCCAGTAGTGTACGATCGGGACTAGCGGTACCAGATACGCAGTATTTT. Based on the CDR3 plus reference TRBV19 and TRBJ2-3, the full variable domain is DGGITQSPKYLFRKEGQNVTLSCEQNLNHDAMYWYRQDPGQGLRLIYYSQIVNDFQKGDIAEGYSVSREKKESFPLTVTSAQKNPTAFYLCASSVRSGLAVPDTQYFGPGTRLTVL.